This T cell receptor beta chain originates from a study of cytomegalovirus exposure and HLA in healthy donors. Overall study context: Within the Caucasian-associated ancestry cluster were roughly 79% of the roughly 400 genotyped donors. The study, taken as a whole, reports: TCR beta chains numbering 150 to 200 were designated cytomegalovirus-associated. Later analysis demonstrated an association between a missense DCLRE1C variant and TCR beta V- and J-gene trimming. Sequencing probably produced one cluster of sequence variants that were highly shared.

13 Jbeta primers and 60 Vbeta primers were used for the PCR. Sequencing was performed with immunoSEQ multiplex PCR; in TCRdb, only in-frame clones are kept and a portion is missing. The table has 130,000 to 150,000 clones, nearly 80% seen once. This clone was detected only a few times. Its antigen is unknown. Germline CDR1 MDHEN, CDR2 SYDVKM. The CDR3 covers 13 residues. Trimming cost V 5 bases and J 3 bases, with 11 bases left between them. Sequenced sample: PBMCs. The chain is built from TRBV28 and TRBJ2-7, with D perhaps TRBD1 (6 bases). The sequence derives from a man aged 40-50 years in good health and CMV-seropositive. DNA for the CDR3: TGTGCCAGCAGTCCGGGACAAGACTACGAGCAGTACTTC. It translates to CASSPGQDYEQYF.